The 21 T cell receptor beta chains below come from one sample, sequenced in a study of identical twins. TCRdb reprocessed the 5' RACE reads via MiXCR and lists one record per CDR3 protein. The sample lists around 1.7 million distinct CDR3 sequences; more than 30% were seen once. The sequencing sample was made of cord blood. The receptors stem from a newborn girl in good health.

Only a few counts were recorded for this clonotype. V and J are TRBV7-9 and TRBJ1-1; TRBD1 matches 7 bases. The CDR3 sequence is 14 residues long. V shed 5 bases and J 3 bases; nucleotides not matched to a gene: 6. From germline, CDR1 is SEHNR and CDR2 FQNEAQ (reference sequence). In nucleotides, the CDR3 is TGTGCCAGCAGCGCGAAAACAGGGGACACTGAAGCTTTCTTT. Protein product: CASSAKTGDTEAFF.

The chain employs TRBV6-5 and TRBJ1-2; a weak D match, TRBD1 (5 bases). The length of the CDR3 is 16 residues. CDR1 is MNHEY, CDR2 SVGAGI, per germline. V dropped 0 bases and J dropped 3 bases, with 14 bases sitting between them. CDR3 protein: CASSYSRADRYYGYTF. The DNA of the CDR3 is TGTGCCAGCAGTTACTCGAGGGCCGACAGATACTATGGCTACACCTTC.

This clonotype was seen repeatedly, ten times or more. The J gene is TRBJ2-3, the V gene TRBV20-1, with D perhaps given as TRBD1 or TRBD2 (5 bases each). CDR1 DFQATT and CDR2 SNEGSKA come from the germline V gene (reference sequence). The CDR3 extends over 19 amino acids. Trimming removed 5 bases at V and 0 bases at J, with 27 bases between. CDR3 in amino acids: CSAPANGGRSRSSTDTQYF. Here the CDR3 DNA reads TGCAGTGCTCCGGCGAATGGGGGAAGGAGTCGTTCTAGCACAGATACGCAGTATTTT.

This clonotype was picked up a small number of times. The CDR3 loop reads CASSLYEGPQETQYF. The CDR3 DNA is TGTGCCAGCAGCCTCTATGAGGGGCCCCAAGAGACCCAGTACTTC. This sequence joins TRBV7-9 and TRBJ2-5; tentatively, D is TRBD1 or TRBD2 (5 bases each). Germline CDR1 reads SEHNR; CDR2 reads FQNEAQ (reference sequence). The CDR3 extends over 15 amino acids. V was clipped by 5 bases and J by 1 base, with 14 bases between them.

The chain is built from TRBV14 and TRBJ2-1; D perhaps matches TRBD2 (7 bases). With 4 bases removed from V and 6 bases from J, the gap between germline ends came to 16 bases. This CDR3 has 15 residues. CDR1 and CDR2 from the germline V gene are SGHDN and FVKESK. CDR3 amino acids: CASSPDRGAINEQFF. The CDR3 DNA is TGTGCCAGCAGCCCCGACCGGGGGGCCATCAATGAGCAGTTCTTC.

The table lists this clonotype with a few counts. The chain recombines TRBV20-1 with TRBJ1-2; 7 bases agree with TRBD1. Trimming removed 6 bases from V and 8 bases from J; junction bases left unmatched: 15. The CDR3 length is 14 residues. The germline V gene has CDR1 DFQATT and CDR2 SNEGSKA (reference sequence). The CDR3 region has the DNA TGCAGTGCCCCCACGTTCACAGGGGAGGACGGCTACACCTTC. This translates into CSAPTFTGEDGYTF.

As to this clonotype: Since a much larger clone is just one base distant, this may be a read error. The rearrangement links TRBV29-1 to TRBJ2-4, with TRBD2 matching 10 bases. Germline lookup yields CDR1 SQVTM and CDR2 ANQGSEA. The CDR3 loop spans 17 amino acids. The CDR3 DNA follows: TGCAGCGCTGAAGATCGGGCTAGCGGGGGAACAAAAAACATTCAGTACTTC. This encodes CSAEDRASGGTKNIQYF.

The rearrangement links TRBV27 to TRBJ2-3, with 8 bases lining up with TRBD2. Germline values: CDR1 MNHEY, CDR2 SMNVEV (reference sequence). V lost 5 bases to trimming and J lost 6 bases; unmatched junction nucleotides: 10. CDR3 length: 15 amino acids. The CDR3 DNA reads as TGTGCCAGCAGTCCATTAGCGGGGCCTGTGGATACGCAGTATTTT. It translates to CASSPLAGPVDTQYF.

This clonotype showed up many times. The J gene is TRBJ1-2, the V gene TRBV7-2, with 8 bases lining up with TRBD1. Germline CDR1 SGHTA, CDR2 FQGNSA. This CDR3 comprises 15 residues. The V and J ends lost 1 base and 1 base, in that order; junction bases with no gene match: 2. Here the CDR3 reads CASSLGTGINYGYTF. The DNA for the CDR3 is TGTGCCAGCAGCTTAGGGACAGGGATTAACTATGGCTACACCTTC.

Points on this clonotype: One base away lies a much larger clone, so this may be a sequencing read error. This chain joins TRBV12-3 or TRBV12-4 and TRBJ2-7; D remains unclear. The CDR3 loop spans 14 amino acids. V was clipped by 3 bases and J by 6 bases, with 15 bases between them. Here the CDR3 reads CASSFSGQTCEQYF. CDR3 in DNA: TGTGCCAGCAGTTTTTCCGGCCAAACCTGCGAGCAGTACTTC.

The V gene is TRBV6-2 or TRBV6-3, the J gene TRBJ2-7; 7 bases agree with TRBD1. CDR1 is MNHEY, CDR2 SVGEGT, per germline. This CDR3 has 14 amino acids. The ends lost 3 bases at V and 4 bases at J; junction bases unmatched: 6. CDR3 loop: CASSYEGGGYEQYF. The CDR3 DNA reads TGTGCCAGCAGTTATGAAGGGGGCGGATACGAGCAGTACTTC.

The chain is built from TRBV12-3 or TRBV12-4 and TRBJ1-2; D gene ambiguous. Trimming removed 0 bases at V and 1 base at J, with 6 bases between. This CDR3 has 14 amino acids. The CDR3 DNA reads TGTGCCAGCAGTTTAGCTATCCATAACTATGGCTACACCTTC. Protein sequence: CASSLAIHNYGYTF.

The chain carries TRBV5-1 and TRBJ2-7; a weak D match, TRBD2 (5 bases). The end of the DNA is better explained by TRBJ2-5, so the J call may be wrong. In germline, CDR1 is SGHRS, CDR2 YFSETQ. This CDR3 spans 13 amino acids. Here the CDR3 reads CASRLLGQETQYF. CDR3 nucleotides: TGCGCCAGCAGGTTACTAGGCCAAGAGACCCAGTACTTC.

Regarding this clonotype: This may come from a read error, since a much larger clone is one base off. The CDR3 sequence is CSVVVAGETQYF. DNA for the CDR3: TGCAGCGTTGTGGTGGCTGGAGAGACCCAGTACTTC. This chain links TRBV29-1 with TRBJ2-5, with unresolved D. The germline V gene has CDR1 SQVTM and CDR2 ANQGSEA. V gave up 4 bases and J gave up 4 bases, with 10 bases separating them. This CDR3 spans 12 amino acids.

This clonotype was observed a handful of times. V is TRBV10-3 and J is TRBJ1-2, with 9 bases that match TRBD1. Germline V CDR1 and CDR2: ENHRY, SYGVKD. Losses at the gene ends were 5 bases for V and 4 bases for J; bases not matched to a gene: 14. CDR3 length: 17 amino acids. The CDR3 spells CAISPLFHRGRPYGYTF. The CDR3 nucleotides read TGTGCCATCAGTCCTTTATTTCACAGGGGGCGCCCCTATGGCTACACCTTC.

This clonotype occurred many times. This chain uses TRBV11-2 with TRBJ2-3; 10 nucleotides agree with TRBD2. The CDR3 is 16 amino acids. The ends lost 5 bases at V and 3 bases at J; junction bases unmatched: 8. Germline assignment: CDR1 SGHAT and CDR2 FQNNGV. As DNA, the CDR3 is TGTGCCAGCAGCCGCTTAGCGGGAGGATTGACAGATACGCAGTATTTT. Protein product: CASSRLAGGLTDTQYF.

This clonotype appeared a few times. The chain is built from TRBV4-2 and TRBJ2-3; TRBD2 matches at 9 bases. The CDR3 covers 17 residues. V shed 3 bases, J shed 6 bases, and the junction held 13 bases outside the gene matches. The germline gives CDR1 LGHNA, CDR2 YNFKEQ. CDR3 in amino acids: CASSQASSGGSLDTQYF. DNA for the CDR3: TGTGCCAGCAGCCAGGCGAGTAGCGGGGGTTCGTTGGATACGCAGTATTTT.

J is TRBJ2-7 and V is TRBV12-3 or TRBV12-4; TRBD2 aligns across 8 bases. There are 15 residues in the CDR3. The junction had 7 bases not matched to a gene; V was cut back by 3 bases and J by 3 bases. The CDR3 sequence is CASSFRRGVVYEQYF. The CDR3 coding sequence is TGTGCCAGCAGTTTTCGGCGGGGGGTTGTCTACGAGCAGTACTTC.

The chain is built from TRBV20-1 and TRBJ1-1, with D tentatively TRBD1 (5 bases). Per germline, CDR1 DFQATT and CDR2 SNEGSKA (reference sequence). The CDR3 has 9 amino acids. V lost 3 bases to trimming and J lost 10 bases, with 6 bases between them. CDR3 protein: CSASGGAFF. For the CDR3, the DNA is TGCAGTGCTAGCGGGGGAGCTTTCTTT.

The J gene is TRBJ2-5, the V gene TRBV4-2, with 7 bases that match TRBD2. Germline loops: CDR1 LGHNA, CDR2 YNFKEQ. The trim removed 4 bases at V and 3 bases at J, leaving 17 bases unmatched. The CDR3 has 18 amino acids. The CDR3 loop is CASSPIGGEGPCEETQYF. The CDR3 DNA follows: TGTGCCAGCAGCCCCATTGGGGGGGAGGGTCCCTGCGAAGAGACCCAGTACTTC.

In its sample, this clonotype was seen a few times. This chain's CDR3 is CSASMRSHYNEQFF. CDR3 nucleotide sequence: TGCAGTGCTAGCATGCGGAGTCACTACAATGAGCAGTTCTTC. The chain combines TRBV20-1 with TRBJ2-1, with D uncertain. The V and J ends lost 3 bases and 3 bases respectively, with 12 bases between them. Per the germline V gene, CDR1 is DFQATT and CDR2 is SNEGSKA (reference sequence). The CDR3 length is 14 residues.